Following are 28 T cell receptor beta chains from one sample sequenced in a study of beta chain features in type 1 diabetes. Isolated RNA was reverse transcribed in full, so expressed TCRB transcripts were sequenced. Data came from immunoSEQ multiplex PCR; TCRdb stores just in-frame clones and leaves some out. Among about 900,000 clones listed, about a sixth were seen once. The sequencing sample was made of naive CD4+ T cells from blood. The receptors derive from a woman in her late teens or twenties in good health.

In this sample, this clone turned up a few times. The chain is built from TRBV28 and TRBJ2-1; TRBD2 is a possible D gene (6 bases). V was cut by 7 bases and J by 9 bases, with 10 bases left in between. Germline loops: CDR1 MDHEN, CDR2 SYDVKM. The CDR3 extends over 11 amino acids. The CDR3 protein is CASIAGPEQFF. CDR3 nucleotide sequence: TGTGCCAGCATTGCGGGACCTGAGCAGTTCTTC.

This chain uses TRBV9 with TRBJ2-7; D ambiguous. The CDR3 extends over 16 amino acids. Trimming stripped 1 base from V and 2 bases from J, with 16 bases between. The V gene's germline CDR1 is SGDLS and CDR2 YYNGEE. CDR3 residues: CASSVLGKTVPYEQYF. Written as DNA, the CDR3 is TGTGCCAGCAGCGTACTCGGCAAAACTGTGCCCTACGAGCAGTACTTC.

The chain joins TRBV9 to TRBJ1-2, with TRBD1 as a possible D gene (6 bases). CDR3 length: 14 residues. Germline V gene sequence: CDR1 SGDLS, CDR2 YYNGEE. The V end was cut by 4 bases, the J end by 4 bases, with 14 bases between. DNA of the CDR3: TGTGCCAGCAGCTCTCGGACAGCGGGCTATGGCTACACCTTC. Amino acid sequence: CASSSRTAGYGYTF.

As regards this clone: This CDR3 is also generated by other DNA sequences in the sample. The CDR3 DNA reads TGTGCCAGCAGCGTAGGTCCCAACACTGAAGCTTTCTTT. Its protein is CASSVGPNTEAFF. This chain links TRBV9 with TRBJ1-1; D uncertain. CDR3 length: 13 residues. Germline loops: CDR1 SGDLS, CDR2 YYNGEE. Trimming pared 0 bases from V and 2 bases from J, leaving 5 bases between.

The rearrangement links TRBV4-2 to TRBJ1-1; D is uncertain. The CDR3 spans 14 residues. The V end lost 4 bases, the J end lost 2 bases, and 11 bases lay between the germline ends. CDR1 is LGHNA and CDR2 is YNFKEQ in the germline V gene. The CDR3 region is CASSLGGVNTEAFF. CDR3 bases: TGTGCCAGCAGCCTAGGTGGGGTAAACACTGAAGCTTTCTTT.

The rearrangement links TRBV29-1 to TRBJ2-1, with 8 bases matching TRBD1. The V and J ends lost 7 bases and 15 bases, in that order; junction bases with no gene match: 17. This CDR3 is 13 amino acids long. Germline CDR1 is SQVTM and CDR2 is ANQGSEA. The CDR3 DNA follows: TGCAGCGCCACCGGGACAGGTATAAGAGGGCTGTTCTTC. Translation gives CSATGTGIRGLFF.

The rearrangement joins TRBV7-9 to TRBJ2-1, with 12 positions matching TRBD2. CDR1 and CDR2 from the germline V gene are SEHNR and FQNEAQ (reference sequence). This CDR3 region has 14 residues. Trimming at V came to 3 bases and at J to 15 bases, leaving 9 bases not matched to a gene. The CDR3 DNA sequence: TGTGCCAGCAGCTTCCTAGCGGGAGGGCCAATTTTGTTCTTC. This codes for CASSFLAGGPILFF.

This clone was observed many times. V and J are TRBV23-1 and TRBJ2-7; D assignment may be TRBD1 or TRBD2 (5 bases each). TRBV23-1 is an ORF for which the function is uncertain. This CDR3 has 14 residues. Trimming removed 3 bases at V and 6 bases at J, with 15 bases between. The CDR3 nucleotides read TGCGCCAGCAGTCATACGACCGGGACGTCCGAGCAGTACTTC. Protein product: CASSHTTGTSEQYF.

The chain combines TRBV9 with TRBJ2-3; possible D gene TRBD2, 5 bases. The CDR3 runs 14 residues. Trimming stripped 2 bases from V and 3 bases from J, with 10 bases between. Germline V gives CDR1 SGDLS, CDR2 YYNGEE. The CDR3: CASSVGMPTDTQYF. The CDR3 region has the DNA TGTGCCAGCAGCGTCGGGATGCCAACAGATACGCAGTATTTT. The full variable domain, rest sourced from reference TRBV9 and TRBJ2-3, is DSGVTQTPKHLITATGQRVTLRCSPRSGDLSVYWYQQSLDQGLQFLIQYYNGEERAKGNILERFSAQQFPDLHSELNLSSLELGDSALYFCASSVGMPTDTQYFGPGTRLTVL.

This clone occurred a few times. The chain combines TRBV7-8 with TRBJ2-5, with TRBD1 as a possible D gene (6 bases). CDR3 length: 17 residues. The ends were cut back, 2 bases at V and 6 bases at J, with 22 bases in the middle. From germline, CDR1 is SGHVS and CDR2 FQNEAQ. The CDR3 bases are TGTGCCAGCAGCTTATTGGGTGCGGACAGCAGGAGAAAGACCCAGTACTTC. It is translated as CASSLLGADSRRKTQYF. The full variable domain, completed using reference TRBV7-8 and TRBJ2-5, is GAGVSQSPRYKVAKRGQDVALRCDPISGHVSLFWYQQALGQGPEFLTYFQNEAQLDKSGLPSDRFFAERPEGSVSTLKIQRTQQEDSAVYLCASSLLGADSRRKTQYFGPGTRLLVL.

The V gene is TRBV7-9, the J gene TRBJ1-1, with 8 nucleotides matching TRBD1. CDR3 length: 12 residues. Germline values: CDR1 SEHNR, CDR2 FQNEAQ (reference sequence). V lost 5 bases and J lost 10; bases outside the gene matches: 6. CDR3 sequence reads: CASSAGGGRAFF. The CDR3, as DNA: TGTGCCAGCAGCGCAGGGGGCGGACGAGCTTTCTTT.

This rearrangement joins TRBV28 to TRBJ1-1; D is uncertain. The CDR3 is made up of 11 amino acids. The V gene lost 11 bases and the J gene lost 1 base, with 8 bases spanning the gap. Germline V lookup: CDR1 MDHEN, CDR2 SYDVKM. This CDR3 is CASAGNTEAFF. In nucleotides, the CDR3 is TGTGCCTCGGCGGGGAACACTGAAGCTTTCTTT.

This chain connects TRBV7-2 to TRBJ2-1, with D unclear. V shed 0 bases and J shed 0 bases, with 6 bases lying between them. Germline V lookup: CDR1 SGHTA, CDR2 FQGNSA. This CDR3 region has 15 residues. CDR3 DNA: TGTGCCAGCAGCTTAGCCGGGTTCTCCTACAATGAGCAGTTCTTC. Translation gives CASSLAGFSYNEQFF.

The chain combines TRBV7-9 with TRBJ1-4; 8 bases are a match to TRBD1. Germline trimming cut 0 bases from V and 6 bases from J; bases unmatched to any gene: 6. This CDR3 spans 16 amino acids. Germline CDR1 SEHNR, CDR2 FQNEAQ (reference sequence). DNA for the CDR3: TGTGCCAGCAGCTTAGCGCTGGCAGGGGGCGATGAAAAACTGTTTTTT. Protein product: CASSLALAGGDEKLFF.

The chain is built from TRBV6-6 and TRBJ2-7; TRBD2 is a possible D gene (6 bases). CDR1 MNHNY and CDR2 SVGAGI come from the germline V gene (reference sequence). Trimming removed 8 bases from V and 2 bases from J, with 10 bases in between. This CDR3 region has 12 residues. This CDR3 reads CASASAAYEQYF. CDR3 bases: TGTGCCAGCGCTAGCGCAGCCTACGAGCAGTACTTC.

This CDR3 reads CASPHADLKTGELFF. The CDR3 DNA sequence: TGCGCCAGCCCCCATGCGGACCTAAAAACCGGGGAGCTGTTTTTT. The chain employs TRBV23-1 and TRBJ2-2; D unresolved. TRBV23-1 is reported as an ORF; its role is uncertain. The CDR3 consists of 15 residues. Between the trimmed V and J ends, which lost 8 bases and 5 bases, there was a span of 18 bases.

This clone was observed a handful of times. The V and J genes are TRBV29-1 and TRBJ2-5; tentative D call: TRBD2 (6 bases). The germline V gene has CDR1 SQVTM and CDR2 ANQGSEA. The length of the CDR3 is 12 residues. The V and J ends lost 3 bases and 5 bases respectively, with 10 bases between them. DNA of the CDR3: TGCAGCGTTGACGACAGCGGGGAGACCCAGTACTTC. Its protein is CSVDDSGETQYF. Based on the CDR3 plus reference TRBV29-1 and TRBJ2-5, the full variable domain is SAVISQKPSRDICQRGTSLTIQCQVDSQVTMMFWYRQQPGQSLTLIATANQGSEATYESGFVIDKFPISRPNLTFSTLTVSNMSPEDSSIYLCSVDDSGETQYFGPGTRLLVL.

This clone was detected a few times. The CDR3 sequence is CSVARGKRTNTEAFF. CDR3 DNA: TGCAGCGTTGCCCGGGGAAAACGGACGAACACTGAAGCTTTCTTT. The rearrangement links TRBV29-1 to TRBJ1-1; D is uncertain. Trimming removed 4 bases from V and 1 base from J, with 16 bases in between. From germline, CDR1 is SQVTM and CDR2 ANQGSEA. This CDR3 region has 15 residues.

The chain is built from TRBV7-2 and TRBJ1-2, with D possibly being TRBD1 (5 bases). Trimming removed 7 bases at V and 4 bases at J, with 16 bases between. The CDR3 is 14 residues long. CDR1 is SGHTA and CDR2 is FQGNSA in the germline V gene. The CDR3 reads CASTGPSAPYGYTF. In nucleotides, the CDR3 is TGTGCCAGCACAGGGCCCTCTGCACCCTATGGCTACACCTTC.

There are a few counts of this clone. V gene TRBV27 combines with J gene TRBJ2-1; a possible D gene is TRBD2 (6 bases). Per germline, CDR1 MNHEY and CDR2 SMNVEV (reference sequence). V gave up 4 bases and J gave up 10 bases, with 17 bases separating them. The CDR3 contains 14 residues. CDR3 residues: CASSSAGYRTEQFF. The CDR3 DNA reads TGTGCCAGCAGTTCGGCGGGGTACCGAACCGAGCAGTTCTTC.

This clone was found a few times. The chain employs TRBV23-1 and TRBJ1-1; D not certain. TRBV23-1 is recorded as an ORF, its role being uncertain. V lost 6 bases, J lost 5 bases, and 22 bases lay in between. This CDR3 spans 16 amino acids. Written as DNA, the CDR3 is TGCGCCAGCAGCCAACCCCTCCGTGGGTGTCAAACTGAAGCTTTCTTT. Its translation: CASSQPLRGCQTEAFF.

The J gene is TRBJ2-1, the V gene TRBV25-1; 8 bases fit TRBD2. The CDR3 has 15 amino acids. V lost 3 bases and J lost 6; bases outside the gene matches: 7. Per the germline V gene, CDR1 is MGHDK and CDR2 is SYGVNS. The CDR3 region has the DNA TGTGCCAGCAGTGACTCGCGGGAGGTCGGCAATGAGCAGTTCTTC. It encodes CASSDSREVGNEQFF.

This clone was detected only a few times. The chain has TRBV28 and TRBJ1-5; D might be TRBD1 (5 bases). The V gene's germline CDR1 is MDHEN and CDR2 SYDVKM. Trimming took 10 bases from V and 2 from J, leaving 18 bases between them. The CDR3 sequence is 15 residues long. The CDR3, as DNA: TGTGCCACATTACGTACAAGGGACGGCAATCAGCCCCAGCATTTT. Translating it yields CATLRTRDGNQPQHF. The variable domain in full, with the rest retrieved from reference TRBV28 and TRBJ1-5, is DVKVTQSSRYLVKRTGEKVFLECVQDMDHENMFWYRQDPGLGLRLIYFSYDVKMKEKGDIPEGYSVSREKKERFSLILESASTNQTSMYLCATLRTRDGNQPQHFGDGTRLSIL.

This chain uses TRBV7-2 with TRBJ2-7, with 13 nucleotides matching TRBD2. With 3 bases clipped from V and 2 bases from J, the junction kept 4 bases outside the gene matches. The CDR3 covers 16 residues. Germline CDR1 is SGHTA and CDR2 is FQGNSA. In DNA, the CDR3 is TGTGCCAGCAGCTTCACTAGCGGGAGGGTTACCTACGAGCAGTACTTC. Its protein is CASSFTSGRVTYEQYF.

V gene TRBV4-2 combines with J gene TRBJ2-3, with D possibly matching TRBD2 (5 bases). In germline, CDR1 is LGHNA, CDR2 YNFKEQ. The length of the CDR3 is 18 residues. V was pared by 0 bases and J by 6 bases, with 22 bases between. CDR3 DNA: TGTGCCAGCAGCCAAGATGGGCGGATTAGGATGGGAGTTGATACGCAGTATTTT. It encodes CASSQDGRIRMGVDTQYF.

This clone was observed a few times. V is TRBV7-2 and J is TRBJ2-3; 11 nucleotides agree with TRBD2. V was pared by 3 bases and J by 3 bases, with 2 bases of the junction left unmatched. The V gene's germline CDR1 is SGHTA and CDR2 FQGNSA. The CDR3 sequence is 15 residues long. The CDR3 reads CASSFSGRVTDTQYF. The CDR3 nucleotides are TGTGCCAGCAGCTTTAGCGGGAGGGTTACAGATACGCAGTATTTT.

This clone was detected a few times. The chain carries TRBV19 and TRBJ2-7, with D possibly being TRBD2 (7 bases). The CDR3 has 12 residues. In germline, CDR1 is LNHDA, CDR2 SQIVND (reference sequence). Trimming stripped 5 bases from V and 5 bases from J, with 10 bases between. CDR3 amino acids: CASSSGGHEQYF. The CDR3 DNA reads TGTGCCAGTAGTTCGGGGGGCCACGAGCAGTACTTC.

The rearrangement uses TRBV29-1 and TRBJ2-5; the D call may be TRBD1 or TRBD2 (5 bases each). Germline-derived CDR1 and CDR2 are SQVTM and ANQGSEA. The V gene lost 3 bases and the J gene lost 4 bases, with 15 bases spanning the gap. This CDR3 spans 14 amino acids. The CDR3 loop is CSVDFRDRGETQYF. In DNA, the CDR3 is TGCAGCGTTGATTTCAGGGACCGGGGAGAGACCCAGTACTTC. The whole variable domain, filled in from reference TRBV29-1 and TRBJ2-5, reads SAVISQKPSRDICQRGTSLTIQCQVDSQVTMMFWYRQQPGQSLTLIATANQGSEATYESGFVIDKFPISRPNLTFSTLTVSNMSPEDSSIYLCSVDFRDRGETQYFGPGTRLLVL.